The source of this TCR beta chain is a study of OX40 agonist ivuxolimab in advanced cancers. Study background: Ivuxolimab is an agonistic anti-OX40 (CD134) antibody, and patients were treated with it. The dose-escalation group included hepatocellular carcinoma, melanoma, renal cell carcinoma and head and neck cancer. Whole-study results and caveats: The study found among the lowest clonal expansion in partial responders at 0.1-3.0 mg/kg.

Libraries were prepared by immunoSEQ multiplex PCR; TCRdb keeps only in-frame clonotypes and omits some of them. The sample lists some 80,000 clones, about nine tenths seen once, with around 0.56% in the top ten. The V gene's germline CDR1 is SQVTM and CDR2 ANQGSEA. V lost 7 bases and J lost 4; bases outside the gene matches: 14. CDR3 size: 15 residues. This clone has a single count. The antigen is undetermined. The chain employs TRBV29-1 and TRBJ2-3, with 7 positions matching TRBD2. The TCR originated in an adult with an advanced solid tumor such as melanoma, head and neck, liver or kidney cancer. The specimen was CD4+ or CD8+ T cells sorted from blood, collected in a trial of the OX40 agonist ivuxolimab. The CDR3 loop is CSARSGSRGADTQYF. CDR3 DNA: TGCAGCGCCAGATCCGGGTCCCGGGGGGCAGATACGCAGTATTTT.